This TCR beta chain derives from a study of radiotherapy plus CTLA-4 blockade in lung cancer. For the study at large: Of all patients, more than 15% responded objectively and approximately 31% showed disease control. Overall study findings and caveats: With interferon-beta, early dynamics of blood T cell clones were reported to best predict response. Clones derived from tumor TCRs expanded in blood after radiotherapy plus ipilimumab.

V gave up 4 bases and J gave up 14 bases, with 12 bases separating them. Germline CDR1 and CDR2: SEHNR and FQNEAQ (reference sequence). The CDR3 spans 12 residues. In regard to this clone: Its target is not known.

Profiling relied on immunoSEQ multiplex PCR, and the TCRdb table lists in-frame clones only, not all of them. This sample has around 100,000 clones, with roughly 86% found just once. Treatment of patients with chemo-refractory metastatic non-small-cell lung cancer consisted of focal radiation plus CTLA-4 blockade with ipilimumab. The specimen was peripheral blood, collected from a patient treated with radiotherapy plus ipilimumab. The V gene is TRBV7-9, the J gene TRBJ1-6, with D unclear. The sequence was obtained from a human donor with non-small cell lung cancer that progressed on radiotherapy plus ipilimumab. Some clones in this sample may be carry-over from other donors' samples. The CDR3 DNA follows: TGTGCCAGCAGCTCCGGCGGTGGGACCCTCCACTTT. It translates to CASSSGGGTLHF.